This entry lists 26 T cell receptor beta chains sequenced from one sample in a study of T cells in Graves' hyperthyroidism and ophthalmopathy. Amplified regions were TCR beta CDR3 sequences from RNA transcripts. HTBI primers were used for first-round RT-PCR of the TCR CDR3. Each CDR3 protein is one row after TCRdb ran MiXCR on the multiplex PCR reads. This table holds 400,000 or so distinct CDR3 sequences, roughly 15% found once. The material sequenced was blood. All receptors derive from a woman between 25 and 40 years old with Graves' ophthalmopathy.

This clonotype was recorded at least ten times. DNA of the CDR3: TGCGCCAGCAGAGGGGTACACAATGAGCAGTTCTTC. As protein: CASRGVHNEQFF. The gene calls are TRBV5-1 and TRBJ2-1, with a weak D call TRBD1 (5 bases). The CDR3 totals 12 residues. The germline V and J ends were trimmed by 5 bases and 5 bases, with 8 bases remaining between them. CDR1 and CDR2 (germline): SGHRS, YFSETQ.

This clonotype occurred many times. The chain is built from TRBV18 and TRBJ1-5, with TRBD1 as a possible D gene (5 bases). The CDR3 runs 18 residues. The germline V gene has CDR1 KGHSH and CDR2 LQKENI. V shed 3 bases and J shed 4 bases, with 22 bases lying between them. The CDR3 sequence is CASSPGGPGGIGNQPQHF. The CDR3 coding sequence is TGTGCCAGCTCACCGGGGGGACCCGGTGGAATTGGTAATCAGCCCCAGCATTTT.

This clonotype came up many times. The genes are TRBV24-1 and TRBJ2-2; 8 bases are a match to TRBD2. The CDR3 loop spans 14 amino acids. In germline, CDR1 is KGHDR, CDR2 SFDVKD. With V trimmed by 3 bases and J by 6 bases, 2 bases remained unmatched. The CDR3 sequence: CATSDSGGSGELFF. In nucleotides, the CDR3 is TGTGCCACCAGTGATAGCGGGGGCTCCGGGGAGCTGTTTTTT.

Ten or more counts support this clonotype. The junction departs from the called germline gene at one end, perhaps through a read error. As DNA, the CDR3 is TGTGCCAGCAGCTTCTTAGCGGGGGCCCGCACAGATATGCAGTATTTT. Translated: CASSFLAGARTDMQYF. The chain employs TRBV5-8 and TRBJ2-3; 9 bases match TRBD2. The CDR3 spans 16 residues. Germline loops: CDR1 SGHTS, CDR2 YDEGEE.

This clonotype appeared many times. CDR3 loop: CASSQSGGRTDTQYF. In DNA form, the CDR3 reads TGCGCCAGCAGCCAAAGCGGGGGCCGCACAGATACGCAGTATTTT. The chain joins TRBV5-1 to TRBJ2-3, with 8 bases fitting TRBD2. V was clipped by 4 bases and J by 1 base; unmatched bases: 5. CDR1 is SGHRS, CDR2 YFSETQ, per germline. The CDR3 totals 15 residues.

In its sample, this clonotype was seen many times. This chain connects TRBV20-1 to TRBJ1-5; 9 positions agree with TRBD1. Germline V gene sequence: CDR1 DFQATT, CDR2 SNEGSKA (reference sequence). The CDR3 spans 15 residues. V shed 3 bases and J 2 bases; nucleotides not matched to a gene: 5. CDR3 nucleotides: TGCAGTGCTAGGGGGACAGGGTGGGGCAATCAGCCCCAGCATTTT. The encoded protein is CSARGTGWGNQPQHF.

This clonotype has at least ten counts. V is TRBV2 and J is TRBJ1-1; the D is unclear. The CDR3 covers 13 residues. V lost 4 bases to trimming and J lost 1 base, with 7 bases between them. Germline CDR1 reads SNHLY; CDR2 reads FYNNEI. The CDR3 DNA reads TGTGCCAGCAGTGGCGACTGGAACACTGAAGCTTTCTTT. The encoded protein is CASSGDWNTEAFF.

The sample holds many counts of this clonotype. The chain joins TRBV6-1 to TRBJ1-5; D is unclear. Trimming took off 4 bases at V and 3 bases at J, with 13 bases between the two ends. The CDR3 totals 15 residues. The germline gives CDR1 MNHNS, CDR2 SASEGT. CDR3 amino acids: CASSALARANQPQHF. The CDR3 nucleotides are TGTGCCAGCAGTGCCCTGGCGAGGGCCAATCAGCCCCAGCATTTT.

Many counts were recorded for this clonotype. CDR3 nucleotide sequence: TGCGCCACCTCCCAAGGGTGGGGGACCACAGATACGCAGTATTTT. This encodes CATSQGWGTTDTQYF. The J gene is TRBJ2-3, the V gene TRBV10-1; either TRBD1 or TRBD2 may supply D (5 bases each). The CDR3 has 15 residues. Trimming cost V 10 bases and J 2 bases, with 19 bases left between them. Germline CDR1 WNHNN, CDR2 SYGVQD (reference sequence).

This clonotype has just a few counts. The chain has TRBV27 and TRBJ2-7; a weak D match, TRBD1 (5 bases). Germline loops: CDR1 MNHEY, CDR2 SMNVEV (reference sequence). V lost 6 bases, J lost 2 bases, and 14 bases lay in between. The CDR3 covers 14 residues. The CDR3 region is CASSPGPPTYEQYF. DNA for the CDR3: TGTGCCAGCAGCCCAGGGCCCCCTACCTACGAGCAGTACTTC.

The chain uses TRBV7-2 and TRBJ2-1; D is possibly TRBD2 (7 bases). With 0 bases removed from V and 7 bases from J, the gap between germline ends came to 16 bases. CDR1 and CDR2 (germline): SGHTA, FQGNSA. CDR3 length: 16 residues. The CDR3 loop is CASSLAAGAVRNEQFF. Here the CDR3 DNA reads TGTGCCAGCAGCTTAGCGGCGGGGGCGGTACGGAATGAGCAGTTCTTC. The full variable domain, with the rest looked up from reference TRBV7-2 and TRBJ2-1, is GAGVSQSPSNKVTEKGKDVELRCDPISGHTALYWYRQSLGQGLEFLIYFQGNSAPDKSGLPSDRFSAERTGGSVSTLTIQRTQQEDSAVYLCASSLAAGAVRNEQFFGPGTRLTVL.

Many counts were recorded for this clonotype. The rearrangement links TRBV2 to TRBJ2-2, with D hard to call. Deletions cut 6 bases from V and 2 bases from J, with 4 bases between. Germline V gives CDR1 SNHLY, CDR2 FYNNEI. The CDR3 is 12 amino acids. The CDR3 region has the DNA TGTGCCAGCAGGCAAAACACCGGGGAGCTGTTTTTT. Translating gives CASRQNTGELFF.

The chain combines TRBV20-1 with TRBJ1-1; possible D gene TRBD1, 5 bases. The germline V gene has CDR1 DFQATT and CDR2 SNEGSKA (reference sequence). V dropped 2 bases and J dropped 7 bases, with 11 bases sitting between them. The CDR3 spans 12 residues. CDR3 residues: CSARWGVGEAFF. The CDR3, as DNA: TGCAGTGCTAGATGGGGGGTTGGTGAAGCTTTCTTT.

This clonotype was recorded a few times. The chain has TRBV7-6 and TRBJ2-3; 8 bases match TRBD1. The CDR3 is 15 residues long. Germline CDR1 is SGHVS and CDR2 is FNYEAQ. The J segment lost 0 bases and the V segment lost 5 bases, leaving 4 bases of the junction unmatched. CDR3 sequence: CASSVGTGSTDTQYF. DNA of the CDR3: TGTGCCAGCAGCGTAGGGACAGGCAGCACAGATACGCAGTATTTT.

This clonotype was seen many times. V gene TRBV6-1 combines with J gene TRBJ2-3, with D tentatively TRBD1 (6 bases). V was pared by 0 bases and J by 8 bases, with 9 bases between. Germline loops: CDR1 MNHNS, CDR2 SASEGT. The length of the CDR3 is 13 residues. The CDR3 is CASSEATGRTQYF. The CDR3 DNA follows: TGTGCCAGCAGTGAAGCGACAGGCCGTACGCAGTATTTT.

This clonotype was recorded at least ten times. The chain joins TRBV5-1 to TRBJ2-1, with a possible D match to TRBD1 (6 bases). Germline V gene sequence: CDR1 SGHRS, CDR2 YFSETQ. This CDR3 is 16 amino acids long. V lost 4 bases to trimming and J lost 1 base, with 15 bases between them. The CDR3 DNA is TGCGCCAGCAGCCCCATGCAGGGGAAGTCCTACAATGAGCAGTTCTTC. Its translation: CASSPMQGKSYNEQFF.

This clonotype was recorded at least ten times. V gene TRBV6-1 combines with J gene TRBJ1-1, with D unclear. V lost 5 bases and J lost 2, with 12 bases in between. Germline CDR1 and CDR2: MNHNS and SASEGT. This CDR3 is built from 14 residues. The CDR3: CASSRSTFNTEAFF. The DNA for the CDR3 is TGTGCCAGCAGTAGATCGACCTTTAACACTGAAGCTTTCTTT.

The chain has TRBV19 and TRBJ2-7, with 7 bases matching TRBD1. V was pared by 10 bases and J by 0 bases, with 9 bases of the junction left unmatched. CDR3 length: 14 amino acids. The V gene's germline CDR1 is LNHDA and CDR2 SQIVND (reference sequence). CDR3 sequence: CATGTALSSYEQYF. The DNA of the CDR3 is TGTGCCACCGGGACAGCTCTAAGCTCCTACGAGCAGTACTTC.

This chain links TRBV29-1 with TRBJ2-1; D gene uncertain. Germline assignment: CDR1 SQVTM and CDR2 ANQGSEA. This CDR3 comprises 11 residues. Between the trimmed V and J ends, which lost 4 bases and 6 bases, there was a span of 7 bases. This CDR3 is CSVVLSNEQFF. The CDR3 DNA sequence: TGCAGCGTTGTATTATCCAATGAGCAGTTCTTC.

Ten or more counts support this clonotype. This chain uses TRBV5-6 with TRBJ1-5; tentative D call: TRBD1 (6 bases). V was pared by 2 bases and J by 6 bases, with 9 bases between. This CDR3 is built from 13 residues. Germline-derived CDR1 and CDR2 are SGHDT and YYEEEE. The CDR3 sequence: CASSFQGTQPQHF. In DNA form, the CDR3 reads TGTGCCAGCAGCTTTCAGGGGACTCAGCCCCAGCATTTT.

Only a few counts were recorded for this clonotype. This chain joins TRBV7-3 and TRBJ1-1; D unclear. This CDR3 is built from 17 residues. V was clipped by 5 bases and J by 5 bases, with 24 bases between them. Germline-derived CDR1 and CDR2 are SGHTA and FQGTGA. The CDR3 nucleotides are TGTGCCAGCAGCCCCCTACGGGCAGTCACGGGATGGACTGAAGCTTTCTTT. Its translation: CASSPLRAVTGWTEAFF.

This chain links TRBV9 with TRBJ1-5; D unresolved. CDR1 SGDLS and CDR2 YYNGEE come from the germline V gene. CDR3 length equals 15 residues. V shed 0 bases and J shed 1 base, with 8 bases lying between them. The CDR3 DNA follows: TGTGCCAGCAGCGTAGGGGGATTGAGCAATCAGCCCCAGCATTTT. Translated, it gives CASSVGGLSNQPQHF.

This clonotype was counted between two and nine times. This rearrangement joins TRBV20-1 to TRBJ2-1; 8 nucleotides line up with TRBD2. The junction had 10 bases not matched to a gene; V was cut back by 6 bases and J by 0 bases. Germline V gene data show CDR1 as DFQATT and CDR2 as SNEGSKA (reference sequence). CDR3 length: 16 residues. CDR3 bases: TGCAGTGCCGCCGGGGGGGGGGGGATCTCCTACAATGAGCAGTTCTTC. The encoded protein is CSAAGGGGISYNEQFF.

This clonotype has a count of ten or more. The chain is built from TRBV20-1 and TRBJ1-2; a weak D match, TRBD1 (6 bases). The germline V gene encodes CDR1 DFQATT and CDR2 SNEGSKA (reference sequence). The CDR3 is made up of 14 amino acids. The V gene lost 0 bases and the J gene lost 7 bases, with 15 bases spanning the gap. For the CDR3, the DNA is TGCAGTGCTAGAGATCCGGGACACGGTCTTGGCTACACCTTC. Translation gives CSARDPGHGLGYTF.

In its sample, this clonotype was seen a few times. V is TRBV6-1 and J is TRBJ2-3; tentative D call: TRBD1 (5 bases). This CDR3 spans 19 amino acids. Trimming cost V 6 bases and J 3 bases, with 28 bases left between them. Germline loops: CDR1 MNHNS, CDR2 SASEGT. The CDR3 DNA reads TGTGCCAGCAGCGGGCGGTATGGTGGGGCAGGGTTGGGTACAGATACGCAGTATTTT. This gives the protein CASSGRYGGAGLGTDTQYF.

The J gene is TRBJ1-5, the V gene TRBV28; 9 nucleotides align to TRBD1. The CDR3 has 18 residues. Germline V gene data show CDR1 as MDHEN and CDR2 as SYDVKM. Trimming at V came to 2 bases and at J to 0 bases, leaving 8 bases not matched to a gene. The chain's CDR3 is CASSLGDRVLDSNQPQHF. Here the CDR3 DNA reads TGTGCCAGCAGTTTAGGGGACAGGGTATTGGATAGCAATCAGCCCCAGCATTTT.